Presented here are 5 T cell receptor beta chains from one specimen sequenced in a study of T cell changes during pregnancy in multiple sclerosis. Only in-frame clones appear in the TCRdb table, and some are missing; sequencing was by immunoSEQ multiplex PCR. The sample records around 96,000 clones, 85% to 95% being singletons. Sample: peripheral blood, taken in the first trimester of pregnancy. Every receptor here comes from a female donor with multiple sclerosis, enrolled in a pregnancy study.

The rearrangement joins TRBV19 to TRBJ1-6; 9 nucleotides agree with TRBD1. The germline CDR1 and CDR2 sequences are LNHDA and SQIVND (reference sequence). This CDR3 has 17 residues. Unmatched junction bases numbered 7, after V lost 2 bases and J lost 5 bases. The CDR3 DNA reads TGTGCCAGTAGTATATACGGACAGGGGTACGATAATTCACCCCTCCACTTT. Its protein product is CASSIYGQGYDNSPLHF.

The V gene is TRBV9, the J gene TRBJ2-2, with 9 bases lining up with TRBD1. Germline V lookup: CDR1 SGDLS, CDR2 YYNGEE. After removal of 1 base from V and 3 bases from J, the junction contained 4 bases not matched to a gene. This CDR3 spans 16 amino acids. The CDR3 DNA follows: TGTGCCAGCAGCGTAAACAGGGGGCACGACACCGGGGAGCTGTTTTTT. Translation gives CASSVNRGHDTGELFF.

This clone came up once. V is TRBV10-2 and J is TRBJ2-7, with TRBD1 matching 9 bases. V lost 4 bases, J lost 2 bases, and 6 bases stayed unmatched. The CDR3 consists of 15 residues. Germline V gene data show CDR1 as WSHSY and CDR2 as SAAADI. In DNA form, the CDR3 reads TGCGCCAGCAGTGCTAACAGGGGGCGAACCTACGAGCAGTACTTC. Translated, it gives CASSANRGRTYEQYF.

The V gene is TRBV27, the J gene TRBJ1-2; TRBD1 matches 7 bases. The V gene's germline CDR1 is MNHEY and CDR2 SMNVEV (reference sequence). This CDR3 contains 13 residues. V lost 6 bases to trimming and J lost 3 bases; unmatched junction nucleotides: 4. The CDR3 region is CASRSDRDYGYTF. In nucleotides, the CDR3 is TGTGCCAGCAGAAGCGACAGGGACTATGGCTACACCTTC.

V and J are TRBV5-8 and TRBJ2-7, with 7 bases aligning to TRBD1. The germline V gene has CDR1 SGHTS and CDR2 YDEGEE. This CDR3 comprises 13 residues. V lost 3 bases to trimming and J lost 3 bases; unmatched junction nucleotides: 3. The CDR3 nucleotides are TGTGCCAGCAGCTACCGGGACAGCTACGAGCAGTACTTC. This codes for CASSYRDSYEQYF.